This TCR beta chain is drawn from a study of cytomegalovirus exposure and HLA in healthy donors. Across the whole study: Previous work identified roughly 110 million unique TCR beta sequences from around 170 million T cells.

A multiplex PCR was run with 60 Vbeta primers and 13 Jbeta primers. TCRdb's table, derived via immunoSEQ multiplex PCR, lists solely in-frame clones and lacks some. The data hold about 130,000 clones, with about four fifths observed a single time. All the people who gave samples were healthy bone marrow donors. This CDR3 contains 14 residues. CDR1 is GTSNPN and CDR2 is SVGIG in the germline V gene (reference sequence). The J gene is TRBJ2-5, the V gene TRBV30, with D perhaps matching TRBD2 (6 bases). The assigned J gene may be wrong: the sequence end matches TRBJ2-7 better. Sequenced sample: PBMCs. The TCR sequence derives from a male donor in good health and CMV-seropositive. The CDR3 here is CAWSRRVGPYEQYF. The CDR3, as DNA: TGTGCCTGGAGTAGGAGGGTCGGACCCTACGAGCAGTACTTC.